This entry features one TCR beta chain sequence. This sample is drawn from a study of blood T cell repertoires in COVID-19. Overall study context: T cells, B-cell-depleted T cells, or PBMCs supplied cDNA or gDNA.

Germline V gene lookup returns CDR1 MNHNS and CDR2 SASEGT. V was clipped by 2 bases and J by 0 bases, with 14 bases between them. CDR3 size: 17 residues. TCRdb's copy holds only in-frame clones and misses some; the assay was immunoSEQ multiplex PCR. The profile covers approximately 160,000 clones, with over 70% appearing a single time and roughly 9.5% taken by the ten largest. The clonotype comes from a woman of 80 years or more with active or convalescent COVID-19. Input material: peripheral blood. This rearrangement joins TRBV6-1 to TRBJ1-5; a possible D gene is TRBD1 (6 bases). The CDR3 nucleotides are TGTGCCAGCAGTGAAATCCGACGACAGGCTAGCAATCAGCCCCAGCATTTT. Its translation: CASSEIRRQASNQPQHF.